The clone carrying this T cell receptor (beta chain) was seen just once. Its target is not known. The data belong to a study of OX40 agonist ivuxolimab in advanced cancers. Study at large: Patients received ivuxolimab, an agonistic anti-OX40 (CD134) antibody. Earlier anti-PD-1, anti-PD-L1 or anti-CTLA-4 therapy was permitted; around 40% had received some.

Sequencing was performed with immunoSEQ multiplex PCR; in TCRdb, only in-frame clones are kept and a portion is missing. The table lists 55,000 to 65,000 clones, approximately 91% of them singletons. The CDR3 is 16 residues long. Germline V gene data show CDR1 as MDHEN and CDR2 as SYDVKM. Trimming shortened V by 3 bases and J by 1 base, and 15 bases separated the two germline ends. General study findings and limits: CD4+ and CD8+ T cells in blood underwent clonal expansion by week 6 at 0.1 to 3.0 mg/kg.

V is TRBV28 and J is TRBJ1-1; no firm D call. Material: CD4+ or CD8+ T cells sorted from blood, obtained in a trial of the OX40 agonist ivuxolimab. This receptor was obtained from an adult with an advanced solid tumor such as melanoma, head and neck, liver or kidney cancer. As DNA, the CDR3 is TGTGCCAGCAGTTTTGAATTTCTCGTCTGGAACACTGAAGCTTTCTTT. Translated, it gives CASSFEFLVWNTEAFF.